This T cell receptor beta chain was observed in a study of blood T cell repertoires in COVID-19. In the study overall: Donors in the United States, Italy and Spain gave samples during acute or convalescent COVID-19.

The assay was immunoSEQ multiplex PCR, and TCRdb's table has in-frame clones only and misses some. The table has about 54,000 clones, about 91% seen once; the top ten hold 3.6%. The clonotype originates from a man aged 35 to 55 with COVID-19, enrolled during active disease. Sequenced sample: peripheral blood.

The CDR3 DNA sequence: TGTGCCAGCAGCTTTGGACAGAACACTGAAGCTTTCTTT. This encodes CASSFGQNTEAFF. The chain uses TRBV11-2 and TRBJ1-1; perhaps TRBD1 as D (5 bases). The CDR3 runs 13 residues. Germline-derived CDR1 and CDR2 are SGHAT and FQNNGV. V was clipped by 3 bases and J by 1 base, with 6 bases between them.